This record covers a single TCR beta chain. Its target is unknown. CDR1 is GTSNPN, CDR2 SVGIG, per germline (reference sequence). The CDR3 is 13 amino acids. V was pared by 3 bases and J by 7 bases, with 13 bases between. The record originates from a study of T cell responses to AZD1222 COVID-19 vaccine. Profiled with immunoSEQ multiplex PCR; TCRdb holds only in-frame clones, not every one. The sample holds 150,000 to 200,000 clones, just over 85% seen once. Points from the study as a whole: The study reported that nearly half of spike-specific TCRs target unmutated variant regions. Along spike, vaccine-associated CD4 TCRs were found throughout, with dominance at 160-218 and 743-854. It should be noted that donors were predominantly white British and more often female, and clonal diversity was possibly underestimated.

This material consisted of peripheral blood, taken 28 days after the second AZD1222 dose. The sequence derives from an adult who received the AZD1222 COVID-19 vaccine. V and J are TRBV30 and TRBJ1-5, with a possible D match to TRBD1 (6 bases). Here the CDR3 reads CAWSIQGGQPQHF. CDR3 nucleotides: TGTGCCTGGAGCATACAGGGTGGGCAGCCCCAGCATTTT.